These T cell receptor beta chains were read from a single sample in a study of shared clonotypes between healthy human individuals. Profiling relied on immunoSEQ multiplex PCR, and the TCRdb table lists in-frame clones only, not all of them. The data show millions of clones, about 93% seen once. Sequencing used naive CD8+ T cells from PBMCs. Receptors originate from a man between 18 and 29 years old in good health. Some clones in this sample may be carry-over from other donors' samples. The CDR3 runs from the conserved cysteine through the conserved F or W. A D gene is named only where the DNA matches it firmly. Some rows have no size entry. The others give once, few or many, or a class for an expanded clone.

D	size	V	J	DNA	CDR3
-	few	TRBV6-5	TRBJ2-1	TGTGCCAGCAGTCTCTTGGGCGGCTACAATGAGCAGTTCTTC	CASSLLGGYNEQFF
-	-	TRBV9	TRBJ2-7	TGTGCCAGCAGCGTAGGTAGCAGTCCTTCCTACGAGCAGTACTTC	CASSVGSSPSYEQYF
-	-	TRBV28	TRBJ2-7	TGTGCCAGCAGTCTCTCCCCCGCGGCTCTCTTCTACGAGCAGTACTTC	CASSLSPAALFYEQYF
-	-	TRBV7-8	TRBJ1-4	TGTGCCAGCAGCCCGGGGGTCCGGAGGACAACTAATGAAAAACTGTTTTTT	CASSPGVRRTTNEKLFF
-	-	TRBV19	TRBJ1-5	TGTGCCAGTAGTATTGGGGTATATAGCAATCAGCCCCAGCATTTT	CASSIGVYSNQPQHF
-	-	TRBV9	TRBJ2-5	TGTGCCAGCAGCGTTACAGGCTTTGAGACCCAGTACTTC	CASSVTGFETQYF
-	-	TRBV28	TRBJ2-7	TGTGCCAGCAGCACCCAACCTTACGACCCATCCTACGAGCAGTACTTC	CASSTQPYDPSYEQYF
TRBD2	-	TRBV10-1	TRBJ2-1	TGCGCCAGCAGTGAGTCGGGAGGGCCCCACAATGAGCAGTTCTTC	CASSESGGPHNEQFF
TRBD1	-	TRBV28	TRBJ1-5	TGTGCCAGCAGTCCGGGACAGGGGGCGGGGGTTGATCAGCCCCAGCATTTT	CASSPGQGAGVDQPQHF
-	-	TRBV7-9	TRBJ2-5	TGTGCCAGCAGCTATCCCCGGGCGGCAAAAGAGACCCAGTACTTC	CASSYPRAAKETQYF
TRBD1	-	TRBV28	TRBJ2-7	TGTGCCAGCAGTCGTACAGGGGGCAGCTACGAGCAGTACTTC	CASSRTGGSYEQYF
-	-	TRBV6-1	TRBJ2-7	TGTGCCAGCAGTGGAGAGAACATGGTCTACGAGCAGTACTTC	CASSGENMVYEQYF
-	once	TRBV29-1	TRBJ2-7	TGCAGCGCCAGACAGGTAAACTCCTACGAGCAGTACTTC	CSARQVNSYEQYF
TRBD2	-	TRBV13	TRBJ2-4	TGTGCCAGCAGCTCTAGCGGGAGGGCCTTTGACATTCAGTACTTC	CASSSSGRAFDIQYF
-	-	TRBV7-6	TRBJ2-3	TGTGCCAGCAGCTCCCTCGGGCGAAGCACAGATACGCAGTATTTT	CASSSLGRSTDTQYF
TRBD1	-	TRBV5-6	TRBJ1-1	TGTGCCAGCAGCTTCCAGGGGGGGGCGTTATCCCGAGGGCCCCAAGCTTTCTTT	CASSFQGGALSRGPQAFF
-	-	TRBV5-4	TRBJ2-3	TGTGCCAGCAGCCCCGGCGGCGGGCGAATGCTGTATAGCACAGATACGCAGTATTTT	CASSPGGGRMLYSTDTQYF
-	-	TRBV9	TRBJ1-4	TGTGCCAGCAGCGGAGAGGGGACACCTAATGAAAAACTGTTTTTT	CASSGEGTPNEKLFF
-	-	TRBV9	TRBJ1-5	TGTGCCAGCAGCCAATGGGGTGAAAATCAGCCCCAGCATTTT	CASSQWGENQPQHF
TRBD2	once	TRBV25-1	TRBJ2-7	TGTGCCAGCAGTGACCCCTCGGCTAGCGGGAACCCCGAGCAGTACTTC	CASSDPSASGNPEQYF
-	once	TRBV6-5	TRBJ1-2	TGTGCCAGCAGTTATCCCCCCGGCTACACCTTC	CASSYPPGYTF
TRBD2	-	TRBV5-6	TRBJ2-5	TGTGCCAGCAGCGAGGGGGCTAGCGGGATTCACCAAGAGACCCAGTACTTC	CASSEGASGIHQETQYF
-	-	TRBV19	TRBJ1-5	TGTGCCAGTAGTTGGGGGTTTGTGAGCAATCAGCCCCAGCATTTT	CASSWGFVSNQPQHF
-	-	TRBV11-2	TRBJ2-5	TGTGCCAGCAGCTTAGATCTGAGACGGAGGGGCCAAGAGACCCAGTACTTC	CASSLDLRRRGQETQYF
-	-	TRBV11-2	TRBJ2-3	TGTGCCAGCAGCCGCACAGATACGCAGTATTTT	CASSRTDTQYF
TRBD1	-	TRBV11-2	TRBJ2-1	TGTGCCAGCAGTGGGACAGGGCTAAATTACAATGAGCAGTTCTTC	CASSGTGLNYNEQFF
-	-	TRBV19	TRBJ1-2	TGTGCCAGTAGCCTTTCGACAGGCTCTAACTATGGCTACACCTTC	CASSLSTGSNYGYTF
-	-	TRBV7-9	TRBJ2-1	TGTGCCAGCAGCGCTCCAACGGGGGACATCACTAAGGAAATCTTC	CASSAPTGDITKEIF
-	-	TRBV11-2	TRBJ2-3	TGTGCCAGCAGCTGGGTGTTAAAGCGGCTGAGCACAGATACGCAGTATTTT	CASSWVLKRLSTDTQYF
-	-	TRBV9	TRBJ2-7	TGTGCCAGCAGCGCCGGGCAAGTAGGCACCGAGCAGTACTTC	CASSAGQVGTEQYF
TRBD1	-	TRBV9	TRBJ1-2	TGTGCCAGCAGCGTAGTTCTGGGACAGGGTGGTGGCTACACCTTC	CASSVVLGQGGGYTF
TRBD2	-	TRBV5-8	TRBJ2-1	TGTGCCAGCAGCACGGGACTAGCGGGACGCCCCGGCAATGAGCAGTTCTTC	CASSTGLAGRPGNEQFF